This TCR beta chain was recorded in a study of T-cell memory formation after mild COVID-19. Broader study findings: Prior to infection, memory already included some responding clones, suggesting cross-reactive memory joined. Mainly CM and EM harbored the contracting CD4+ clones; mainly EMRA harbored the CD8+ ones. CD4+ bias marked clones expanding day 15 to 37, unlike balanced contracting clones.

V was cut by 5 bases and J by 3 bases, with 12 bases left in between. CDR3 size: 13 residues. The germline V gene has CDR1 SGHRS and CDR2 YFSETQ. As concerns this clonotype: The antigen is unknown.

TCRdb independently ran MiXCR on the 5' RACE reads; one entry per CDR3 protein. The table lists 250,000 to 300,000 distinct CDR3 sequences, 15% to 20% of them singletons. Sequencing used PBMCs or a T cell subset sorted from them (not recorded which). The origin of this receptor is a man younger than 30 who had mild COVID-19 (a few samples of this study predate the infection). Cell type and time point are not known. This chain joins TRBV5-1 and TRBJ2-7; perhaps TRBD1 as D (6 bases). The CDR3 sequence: CASRQGRDYEQYF. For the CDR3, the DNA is TGCGCCAGCAGACAGGGAAGGGACTACGAGCAGTACTTC. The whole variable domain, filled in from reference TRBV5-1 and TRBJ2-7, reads KAGVTQTPRYLIKTRGQQVTLSCSPISGHRSVSWYQQTPGQGLQFLFEYFSETQRNKGNFPGRFSGRQFSNSRSEMNVSTLELGDSALYLCASRQGRDYEQYFGPGTRLTVT.